The rows below give T cell receptor beta chains drawn from one sample of a study of neurological immune-mediated disorders. TCRdb reanalysed the 5' RACE reads using MiXCR and keeps one entry per CDR3 protein. The table records tens of thousands of distinct CDR3 sequences, around a tenth of them present only once. The sequenced sample consisted of CD4+ T cells from blood. The receptors stem from a woman in her 30s with HTLV-1-associated myelopathy (HAM/TSP). CDR3s include the opening cysteine and the closing phenylalanine or tryptophan. Clone sizes are given selectively: once, few, many, or a class where the clone is expanded.

J: TRBJ1-1
size: many
V: TRBV7-8
CDR3: CASSLVARGTEAFF

J: TRBJ1-5
size: many
V: TRBV12-3/TRBV12-4
CDR3: CASSLGGTGNQPQHF

J: TRBJ2-1
size: many
V: TRBV5-1
CDR3: CASSLDRRGGVNEQFF

J: TRBJ2-7
size: many
V: TRBV12-3/TRBV12-4
CDR3: CASRKGVTAYEQYF

J: TRBJ2-1
size: many
V: TRBV7-2
CDR3: CASSLSHDNEQFF

J: TRBJ1-5
size: many
V: TRBV5-5
CDR3: CASSLRQELGPQHF

J: TRBJ2-7
size: many
V: TRBV27
CDR3: CASSFRTGAGGYEQYF

J: TRBJ2-3
size: -
V: TRBV9
CDR3: CASSVEGSTDTRYF

J: TRBJ2-2
size: many
V: TRBV12-3/TRBV12-4
CDR3: CASSLLDGELFF

J: TRBJ1-2
size: medium-sized
V: TRBV4-2
CDR3: CASSQDHLGGFGYTF

J: TRBJ1-6
size: many
V: TRBV6-5
CDR3: CASKKGGSSYNSPLHF

J: TRBJ1-2
size: many
V: TRBV25-1
CDR3: CASSERFLYGYTF

J: TRBJ2-3
size: many
V: TRBV3-1
CDR3: CASSHRQGNTDTQYF

J: TRBJ1-1
size: many
V: TRBV20-1
CDR3: CSAGTGTGATEAFF

J: TRBJ2-1
size: many
V: TRBV10-1
CDR3: CASSDDTLGNEQFF

J: TRBJ2-1
size: many
V: TRBV20-1
CDR3: CSLQAGSSYNEQFF

J: TRBJ2-2
size: many
V: TRBV7-2
CDR3: CASSRQGPNTGELFF

J: TRBJ2-7
size: many
V: TRBV29-1
CDR3: CSVGRGPPGEQYF

J: TRBJ2-1
size: many
V: TRBV20-1
CDR3: CSASPGGARDEQFF

J: TRBJ2-3
size: many
V: TRBV5-1
CDR3: CASRTVYRGPLSDTQYF

J: TRBJ2-7
size: medium-sized
V: TRBV20-1
CDR3: CSASDPRRVSYEQYF

J: TRBJ2-3
size: many
V: TRBV6-2/TRBV6-3
CDR3: CASSYMGLTTFTQYF

J: TRBJ2-2
size: many
V: TRBV12-3/TRBV12-4
CDR3: CASRTDPAGELFF

J: TRBJ1-1
size: -
V: TRBV6-1
CDR3: CASADRSYTEAFF

J: TRBJ1-4
size: many
V: TRBV20-1
CDR3: CSAPGGTSSTNEKLFF

J: TRBJ1-1
size: -
V: TRBV7-9
CDR3: CASGRDTEAFF

J: TRBJ2-4
size: many
V: TRBV5-1
CDR3: CASSLEGGSDIQYF

J: TRBJ2-1
size: many
V: TRBV18
CDR3: CASSPQRGASYNEQFF

J: TRBJ1-1
size: once
V: TRBV5-1
CDR3: CASSLEIGITEAFF

J: TRBJ1-5
size: many
V: TRBV5-1
CDR3: CASSQQPGYSNQPQHF

J: TRBJ2-4
size: many
V: TRBV19
CDR3: CASSTTYRGLSDIQYF

J: TRBJ1-1
size: many
V: TRBV5-1
CDR3: CASSQGQTGTEAFF

J: TRBJ2-7
size: -
V: TRBV6-5
CDR3: CASRPGTSREQYF

J: TRBJ1-1
size: many
V: TRBV7-9
CDR3: CASSLADSQAFF

J: TRBJ1-4
size: many
V: TRBV7-9
CDR3: CASSSPQSNNEKLFF

J: TRBJ1-1
size: many
V: TRBV29-1
CDR3: CSVEDLVNTEAFF

J: TRBJ2-3
size: many
V: TRBV29-1
CDR3: CSVHGTSGVTIHRDTQYF

J: TRBJ2-3
size: many
V: TRBV20-1
CDR3: CSARRGRLDTQYF

J: TRBJ2-3
size: many
V: TRBV5-1
CDR3: CASSLSGGRPTDTQYF

J: TRBJ2-7
size: many
V: TRBV12-3/TRBV12-4
CDR3: CASTRLGYYEQYF

J: TRBJ2-3
size: many
V: TRBV18
CDR3: CASSTKGLGTRSTDTQYF

J: TRBJ2-1
size: many
V: TRBV6-1
CDR3: CASSEQGVSVNEQFF

J: TRBJ2-7
size: many
V: TRBV3-1
CDR3: CASSHYSPGPRLAEQYF

J: TRBJ1-1
size: many
V: TRBV19
CDR3: CASSPPGVTEAFF

J: TRBJ1-2
size: -
V: TRBV6-6
CDR3: CASSEDRGLDGYTF

J: TRBJ1-1
size: many
V: TRBV2
CDR3: CASSVWGPEAFF

J: TRBJ2-6
size: many
V: TRBV5-1
CDR3: CASSRDSSSGANVLTF

J: TRBJ2-2
size: many
V: TRBV5-1
CDR3: CATRTTAVSNGELFF

J: TRBJ1-1
size: many
V: TRBV6-6
CDR3: CASQDRGPTEAFF

J: TRBJ2-3
size: many
V: TRBV20-1
CDR3: CSAGPRTDTQYF

J: TRBJ2-1
size: many
V: TRBV5-1
CDR3: CASSIQDNEQFF

J: TRBJ1-6
size: many
V: TRBV6-5
CDR3: CASSYSIPGSSYNSPLHF

J: TRBJ1-1
size: many
V: TRBV5-1
CDR3: CASSLGGRGIDTEAFF